Presented here are 17 T cell receptor beta chains from one specimen sequenced in a study of post-analysis software for immune sequencing data (dated by TCRdb to the mid-2010s). Library construction relied on PCR. The listed sequencing device is Illumina HiSeq 2500. Unique molecular identifiers were incorporated into TCR beta cDNA libraries to reduce PCR and sequencing biases. TCRdb applied fastp at Q25 and MiXCR to the public reads, then kept only in-frame beta chains. All rows with the same CDR3 protein become a single entry with the most common DNA and genes. The sample table shows about 770,000 distinct CDR3 sequences, and roughly 50% are seen once. The ten largest clones add up to 4.9% of the sample. On the study overall, not on this receptor specifically: Significantly higher frequencies in patients than in controls were found for roughly 5 TRBV segments, including TRBV5-6, TRBV5-1 and TRBV20-1.

What these receptors recognize is not known. The sequencing input was blood. All receptors come from a girl under 18 with multiple sclerosis.

This clonotype was seen a handful of times. The chain employs TRBV13 and TRBJ2-7, with 8 bases aligning to TRBD2. The germline CDR1 and CDR2 sequences are PRHDT and FYEKMQ (reference sequence). V lost 5 bases and J lost 2; bases outside the gene matches: 5. The CDR3 length is 14 residues. The CDR3 reads CASSHSGTTYEQYF. The DNA of the CDR3 is TGTGCCAGCAGCCATAGCGGGACAACCTACGAGCAGTACTTC.

This clonotype occurred a few times. V is TRBV28 and J is TRBJ1-6, with unresolved D. The ends were cut back, 4 bases at V and 6 bases at J, with 16 bases in the middle. Germline V gene lookup returns CDR1 MDHEN and CDR2 SYDVKM. The CDR3 sequence is 16 residues long. CDR3 sequence reads: CASSSPLGVFNSPLHF. In DNA form, the CDR3 reads TGTGCCAGCAGTTCCCCCCTCGGAGTTTTTAATTCACCCCTCCACTTT.

The chain joins TRBV27 to TRBJ2-7; D unresolved. Germline lookup yields CDR1 MNHEY and CDR2 SMNVEV (reference sequence). The CDR3 runs to 15 residues. V was shortened by 5 bases and J by 0 bases, with 14 bases between the two germline ends. The CDR3 here is CASSPRTAPSYEQYV. The DNA of the CDR3 is TGTGCCAGCAGTCCCCGGACCGCCCCCTCCTACGAGCAGTACGTC.

This sequence joins TRBV6-5 and TRBJ1-2, with 7 positions matching TRBD1. The V segment lost 6 bases and the J segment 8 bases; nucleotides outside the gene matches: 9. The CDR3 length is 13 residues. Germline assignment: CDR1 MNHEY and CDR2 SVGAGI. The CDR3 region is CASRSTGPGGYTF. CDR3 DNA sequence: TGTGCCAGCAGATCGACAGGGCCGGGAGGCTACACCTTC.

This chain connects TRBV7-2 to TRBJ1-4; D is unresolved. This CDR3 is built from 16 residues. Germline V gene lookup returns CDR1 SGHTA and CDR2 FQGNSA. The ends were cut back, 1 base at V and 0 bases at J, with 9 bases in the middle. Here the CDR3 reads CASSLDAATTNEKLFF. The DNA for the CDR3 is TGTGCCAGCAGCTTAGACGCAGCCACAACTAATGAAAAACTGTTTTTT. Complete variable domain (other parts from reference TRBV7-2 and TRBJ1-4): GAGVSQSPSNKVTEKGKDVELRCDPISGHTALYWYRQSLGQGLEFLIYFQGNSAPDKSGLPSDRFSAERTGGSVSTLTIQRTQQEDSAVYLCASSLDAATTNEKLFFGSGTQLSVL.

This clonotype has just a few counts. V and J are TRBV20-1 and TRBJ2-7; 13 nucleotides agree with TRBD2. The V gene's germline CDR1 is DFQATT and CDR2 SNEGSKA (reference sequence). The CDR3 totals 15 residues. V was clipped by 3 bases and J by 4 bases; unmatched bases: 6. The CDR3 DNA follows: TGCAGTGCTAGCCCTTGGACTAGCGGGAGTTACGAGCAGTACTTC. It yields the protein CSASPWTSGSYEQYF.

Of note for this clonotype: One end of the junction varies from germline; a read error may be responsible. The chain has TRBV12-3 or TRBV12-4 and TRBJ1-5; D is perhaps TRBD1 (5 bases). The CDR3 has 15 residues. The CDR3 coding sequence is TGTGCCGGCAGTTCGCGGACACAAAGCAATCAGCCCCAGCATTTT. Protein: CAGSSRTQSNQPQHF.

This clonotype is a singleton in its sample. CDR3 DNA sequence: TGCAGTGCTAGAAGACTAGCCCCTGAGAATGAGCAGTTCTTC. It specifies CSARRLAPENEQFF. The rearrangement uses TRBV20-1 and TRBJ2-1; TRBD2 matches 7 bases. Trimming took 2 bases from V and 7 from J; bases not matched to a gene: 8. In germline, CDR1 is DFQATT, CDR2 SNEGSKA (reference sequence). CDR3 size: 14 residues.

V usage is TRBV29-1 and J usage is TRBJ1-1, with D perhaps TRBD1 (6 bases). With 5 bases removed from V and 2 bases from J, the gap between germline ends came to 15 bases. The CDR3 consists of 14 residues. Germline V gene data show CDR1 as SQVTM and CDR2 as ANQGSEA. This CDR3 reads CSVWDTGFNTEAFF. In DNA, the CDR3 is TGCAGCGTTTGGGACACGGGGTTCAACACTGAAGCTTTCTTT. Drawing the rest from reference TRBV29-1 and TRBJ1-1, the complete variable domain is SAVISQKPSRDICQRGTSLTIQCQVDSQVTMMFWYRQQPGQSLTLIATANQGSEATYESGFVIDKFPISRPNLTFSTLTVSNMSPEDSSIYLCSVWDTGFNTEAFFGQGTRLTVV.

The chain carries TRBV7-9 and TRBJ2-1; D remains ambiguous. Germline lookup yields CDR1 SEHNR and CDR2 FQNEAQ (reference sequence). CDR3 length: 17 amino acids. Deletions cut 2 bases from V and 1 base from J, with 15 bases between. CDR3 nucleotide sequence: TGTGCCAGCAGCTTAATTGTAGGGCCCCCTTCCTACAATGAGCAGTTCTTC. Translating gives CASSLIVGPPSYNEQFF.

This sequence joins TRBV7-3 and TRBJ2-7; D uncertain. CDR1 is SGHTA and CDR2 is FQGTGA in the germline V gene. V was clipped by 0 bases and J by 2 bases, with 8 bases between them. This CDR3 has 14 residues. The CDR3 here is CASSLTGNAYEQYF. In DNA form, the CDR3 reads TGTGCCAGCAGCTTAACAGGGAACGCCTACGAGCAGTACTTC.

As concerns this clonotype: At one end the junction does not follow the germline gene, possibly because of a read error. This chain joins TRBV29-1 and TRBJ2-5, with D possibly TRBD2 on 5 matching bases. The length of the CDR3 is 13 residues. Germline V gene sequence: CDR1 SQVTM, CDR2 ANQGSEA. As DNA, the CDR3 is TGCAGCGTTGACGAGGACTCCCAAGAGACCCGGTACTTC. Protein: CSVDEDSQETRYF.

The V gene is TRBV7-8, the J gene TRBJ2-5, with TRBD2 matching over 7 bases. This CDR3 has 16 residues. Germline CDR1 SGHVS, CDR2 FQNEAQ. J was trimmed by 1 base and V by 5 bases; bases with no gene match: 10. The DNA for the CDR3 is TGTGCCAGCAGCCTTACGTGGAGCGGGATCCAAGAGACCCAGTACTTC. It specifies CASSLTWSGIQETQYF.

This clonotype was recorded a few times. The V call is TRBV20-1, the J call TRBJ2-6; TRBD1 matches 11 bases. V lost 8 bases to trimming and J lost 3 bases; unmatched junction nucleotides: 12. Germline CDR1 is DFQATT and CDR2 is SNEGSKA (reference sequence). The CDR3 is 17 amino acids. CDR3 sequence reads: CSLLKGQGAGGANVLTF. The CDR3 DNA reads as TGCAGTCTCCTAAAAGGACAGGGGGCAGGTGGGGCCAACGTCCTGACTTTC.

Regarding this clonotype: Sequence at one end of the junction differs from germline and may be a read error. This chain joins TRBV7-9 and TRBJ2-6, with D possibly matching TRBD1 (5 bases). This CDR3 has 16 amino acids. The germline gives CDR1 SEHNR, CDR2 FQNEAQ (reference sequence). CDR3 residues: CASSLAAVGGANVRTF. The CDR3 DNA reads as TGTGCCAGCAGCTTAGCGGCAGTCGGTGGGGCCAACGTCCGGACTTTC.

The CDR3 region is CASSLGSSPSETQYF. CDR3 DNA: TGTGCCAGCAGCTTAGGCTCCAGTCCTTCAGAGACCCAGTACTTC. The chain joins TRBV7-8 to TRBJ2-7; D not resolved. The J call is uncertain, as TRBJ2-5 better fits the DNA end. This CDR3 is built from 15 residues. Germline V gives CDR1 SGHVS, CDR2 FQNEAQ.

In its sample, this clonotype was seen a few times. V usage is TRBV9 and J usage is TRBJ2-7, with 7 bases identical to TRBD1. CDR1 is SGDLS and CDR2 is YYNGEE in the germline V gene. The CDR3 loop spans 14 amino acids. The ends lost 2 bases at V and 4 bases at J; junction bases unmatched: 6. CDR3: CASSVGDSQYEQYF. In nucleotides, the CDR3 is TGTGCCAGCAGCGTTGGGGACAGCCAGTACGAGCAGTACTTC.